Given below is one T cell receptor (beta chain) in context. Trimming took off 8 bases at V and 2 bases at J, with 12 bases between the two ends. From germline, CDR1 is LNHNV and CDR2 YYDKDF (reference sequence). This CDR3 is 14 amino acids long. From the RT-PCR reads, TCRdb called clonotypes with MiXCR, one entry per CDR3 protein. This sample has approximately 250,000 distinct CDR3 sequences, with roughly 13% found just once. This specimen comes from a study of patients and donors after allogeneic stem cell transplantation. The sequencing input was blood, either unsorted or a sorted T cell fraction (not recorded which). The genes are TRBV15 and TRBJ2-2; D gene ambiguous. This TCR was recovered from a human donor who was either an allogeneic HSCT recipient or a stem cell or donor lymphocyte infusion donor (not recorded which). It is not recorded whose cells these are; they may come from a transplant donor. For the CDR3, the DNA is TGTGCCACCGGCCTTGGCGTAAACACCGGGGAGCTGTTTTTT. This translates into CATGLGVNTGELFF.